This T cell receptor (beta chain) appears in the sequencing data of a study of PD-1 blockade in classical Hodgkin lymphoma. Study results and caveats: After ASCT, patients who started nivolumab under 1 year later were excluded. Repertoire difference causes, possibly disease activity or prior therapy, remain undefined. Complete responders' baseline diversity resembled that of newly diagnosed patients. TCR diversity at baseline was reported to be reduced in newly diagnosed patients relative to healthy donors.

Regarding time point: cycle 4 day 1 (C4D1), after more than five weeks of nivolumab. With no exception, relapse followed autologous stem cell transplantation in all patients, and brentuximab vedotin exposure varied. This clone has just a few counts. Its antigen is unknown. Sequencing used immunoSEQ multiplex PCR; TCRdb keeps in-frame clones, though not all of them. The table lists fewer than 30,000 clones, around 80% of them singletons. This clonotype was obtained from a human donor with classical Hodgkin lymphoma. The sample here was peripheral blood mononuclear cells (PBMCs), taken before the fourth cycle of nivolumab.

In nucleotides, the CDR3 is TGTGCCAGTATTCGAGAGGTTGGGGCATCACCCCTCCACTTT. It yields the protein CASIREVGASPLHF. The rearrangement joins TRBV19 to TRBJ1-6, with D possibly TRBD1 on 5 matching bases. The CDR3 has 14 amino acids. Germline assignment: CDR1 LNHDA and CDR2 SQIVND (reference sequence). V lost 7 bases and J lost 10, with 17 bases in between.